Ten or more counts support the clone carrying this TCR beta chain. The ends lost 7 bases at V and 4 bases at J; junction bases unmatched: 4. Germline lookup yields CDR1 MDHEN and CDR2 SYDVKM. This CDR3 spans 12 amino acids. Time point here: newly diagnosed GD, antithyroid drugs for less than 3 months. PBMC RNA served as the TCR library source. Graves' disease diagnosis was established per American Thyroid Association guidelines. This entry comes from a study of regulatory T cells in long-lasting Graves disease. About the research overall: Newly diagnosed Graves' patients had taken antithyroid drugs under 3 months.

CDR3 regions were amplified by Arm-PCR using iRepertoire HTBI primers to build TCR beta libraries. TCRdb re-analysed the multiplex PCR reads in MiXCR, keeping a single row per CDR3 protein. The sample includes under 450,000 distinct CDR3 sequences, roughly 17% of them seen just once. The sample was also linked to a second study, of T cells in Graves' hyperthyroidism and ophthalmopathy.

The rearrangement links TRBV28 to TRBJ2-7, with TRBD1 matching 7 bases. The sequencing here drew on peripheral blood mononuclear cells (PBMCs), taken at new diagnosis, from a patient treated with antithyroid drugs. The origin of this receptor is a woman aged 18-29 years with Graves disease. The CDR3 DNA is TGTGCCAGCACTCCCAGGGGGTACGAGCAGTACTTC. Its translation is CASTPRGYEQYF.